This T cell receptor (beta chain) is from a study of OX40 agonist ivuxolimab in advanced cancers. Across the study: Patients received ivuxolimab, an intravenous treatment, every 2 weeks at 0.01 to 10 mg/kg. Study conclusions and caveats: Among the nonresponders, some also had low normalized T-cell clonal expansion. CD4+ and CD8+ T cells in blood underwent clonal expansion by week 6 at 0.1 to 3.0 mg/kg. Mean expanded clone counts were higher in CD8+ than CD4+ T cells.

Generated by immunoSEQ multiplex PCR, the TCRdb table keeps only in-frame clones and is missing some. The sample includes tens of thousands of clones, approximately 86% seen only once; the top ten take about 0.95%. Germline CDR1 reads LGHNT; CDR2 reads FRNRAP. The CDR3 totals 18 residues. Trimming cost V 1 base and J 1 base, with 17 bases left between them. Turning to this clone: Its target is not known.

This clonotype was sampled from an adult with an advanced solid tumor such as melanoma, head and neck, liver or kidney cancer. The sample here was CD4+ or CD8+ T cells sorted from blood, taken in a trial of the OX40 agonist ivuxolimab. This chain uses TRBV12-5 with TRBJ2-4; D possibly corresponds to TRBD1 (6 bases). This chain's CDR3 is CASGLGEQGVSAKNIQYF. The CDR3 bases are TGTGCTAGTGGTTTGGGGGAACAGGGCGTTAGCGCCAAAAACATTCAGTACTTC.